This T cell receptor (beta chain) was sequenced for a study of Ad26.COV2.S vaccination and SARS-CoV-2 variants. At the level of the study: Enrollment placed the donor in the COV1001 Ad26.COV2.S trial arm.

Noted treatment: about 20 received Ad26.COV2.S at low or high dose, single or two shots; about five received placebo; per-sample allocation not given. The investigators took samples on day 63 after the first vaccine or placebo injection. Boston hosted the donor, who was an adult aged 18-55 years. Clones were sequenced by immunoSEQ multiplex PCR, and TCRdb holds only the in-frame ones, with some missing. Here the sample spans about 410,000 clones, approximately 92% being singletons. This TCR derives from a person between 18 and 65 years old who received the Ad26.COV2.S COVID-19 vaccine or a placebo. Here the sequenced sample was peripheral blood, taken in a trial of Ad26.COV2.S vaccine versus placebo.

The CDR3 spells CASSQQANYGYTF. DNA for the CDR3: TGTGCCAGTAGTCAACAGGCAAACTATGGCTACACCTTC. The V call is TRBV19, the J call TRBJ1-2, with a tentative D call TRBD1 (5 bases). Germline-derived CDR1 and CDR2 are LNHDA and SQIVND (reference sequence). Deletions cut 5 bases from V and 2 bases from J, with 9 bases between. The length of the CDR3 is 13 residues.